The clone carrying this T cell receptor (beta chain) has just a few counts. V lost 1 base, J lost 2 bases, and 12 bases lay in between. The CDR3 has 15 amino acids. Per the germline V gene, CDR1 is SGHTA and CDR2 is FQGNSA. TCRdb itself ran the 5' RACE reads through MiXCR, one entry per CDR3 protein. The sample has 1,800,000 or so distinct CDR3 sequences, around 33% seen once. This entry is derived from a study of identical twins. The sample comprised cord blood. This chain links TRBV7-2 with TRBJ2-7; possibly TRBD1 for D (6 bases). The TCR originated in a newborn girl in good health. This chain's CDR3 is CASSLGPDRPYEQYF. Here the CDR3 DNA reads TGTGCCAGCAGCTTAGGGCCTGACAGGCCCTACGAGCAGTACTTC.